The text below deals with one TCR beta chain. The authors' processing: Amplification of reference gene primers provided the estimated nucleated cell counts. Some clones are missing from TCRdb's copy, which holds only in-frame ones; the method was immunoSEQ multiplex PCR. Clone size and the V and J calls come from that table; the DNA yielded D and trimming. This table holds some 490,000 clones, over 75% found once. The entry originates in a study of blood T cell repertoires in COVID-19. Across the whole study: The United States, Italy and Spain provided the acute and convalescent COVID-19 samples. T cells, B-cell-depleted T cells, or PBMCs provided the cDNA or gDNA that served as material.

Germline-derived CDR1 and CDR2 are LNHDA and SQIVND (reference sequence). J lost 1 base, V lost 9 bases, and 3 bases had no gene match. The CDR3 contains 13 residues. J is TRBJ1-1 and V is TRBV19; 9 bases line up with TRBD1. The receptor was derived from a human donor in a cohort sampled during active COVID-19. Specimen: peripheral blood. DNA for the CDR3: TGTGCCAGCGGGACAGGGTGGAACACTGAAGCTTTCTTT. This encodes CASGTGWNTEAFF. Variable domain in full (rest from reference TRBV19 and TRBJ1-1): DGGITQSPKYLFRKEGQNVTLSCEQNLNHDAMYWYRQDPGQGLRLIYYSQIVNDFQKGDIAEGYSVSREKKESFPLTVTSAQKNPTAFYLCASGTGWNTEAFFGQGTRLTVV.